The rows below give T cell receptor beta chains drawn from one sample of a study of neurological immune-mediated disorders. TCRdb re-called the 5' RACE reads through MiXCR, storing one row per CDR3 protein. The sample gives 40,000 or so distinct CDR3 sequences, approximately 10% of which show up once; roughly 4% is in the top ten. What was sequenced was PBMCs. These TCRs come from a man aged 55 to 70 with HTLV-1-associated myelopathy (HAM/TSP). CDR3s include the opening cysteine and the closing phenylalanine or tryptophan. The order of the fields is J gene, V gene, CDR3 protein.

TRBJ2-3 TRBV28 CASRPTSGRTDTQYF
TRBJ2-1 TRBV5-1 CASSWRDSGNNEQFF
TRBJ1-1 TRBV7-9 CASSLEGTGKAFF
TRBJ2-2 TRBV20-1 CSARYTGAGTGELFF
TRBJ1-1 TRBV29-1 CSVERVRDTEAFF
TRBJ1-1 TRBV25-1 CASSEYGRNTEAFF
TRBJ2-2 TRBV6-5 CASRQWTGELFF
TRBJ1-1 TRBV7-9 CASSSGQGKAEAFF
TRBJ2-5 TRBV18 CASSPSIQETQYF
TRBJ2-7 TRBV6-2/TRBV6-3 CASSFATGGKSLYEQYF
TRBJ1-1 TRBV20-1 CSASWGGYTEAFF
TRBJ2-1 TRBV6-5 CASSRQSGRNGEQFF
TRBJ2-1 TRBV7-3 CASSLTENEQFF
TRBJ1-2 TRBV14 CASSQVGGGYTF
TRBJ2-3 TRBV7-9 CASVTLPGLAGDTQYF
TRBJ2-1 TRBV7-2 CASTSRMEQFF
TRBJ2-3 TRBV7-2 CASRSLTDTQYF
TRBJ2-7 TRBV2 CASSRGTYYEQYF
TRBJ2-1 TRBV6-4 CASSDSRGAPIDNEQFF
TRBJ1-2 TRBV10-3 CAISPTANYGYTF
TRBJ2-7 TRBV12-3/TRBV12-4 CANSLRQDPSYEQYF
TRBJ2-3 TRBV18 CASSPGRERGTDTQYF
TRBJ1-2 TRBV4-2 CASSPGQGAGIYGYTF
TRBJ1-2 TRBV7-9 CASTLRGGDYGYTF
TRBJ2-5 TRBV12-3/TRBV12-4 CASTLAGNVETQYF
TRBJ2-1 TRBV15 CATSLAGVGYNEQFF
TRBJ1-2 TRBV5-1 CASSLGRVDLRGGYTF
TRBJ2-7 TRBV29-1 CSVEDLTGGHEQYF
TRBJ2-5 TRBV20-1 CSAYGKQETQYF
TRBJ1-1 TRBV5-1 CASSFARGRGTEAFF
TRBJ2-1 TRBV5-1 CASSLVGSGRQFF
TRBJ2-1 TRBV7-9 CASSSYSGWNYNEQFF
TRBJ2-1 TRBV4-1 CASSQDSPSGISYNEQFF
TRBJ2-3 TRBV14 CASSQDSTSTDTQYF
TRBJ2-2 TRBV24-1 CATSDSLTGPGELFF
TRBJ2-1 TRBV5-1 CASSLEGASSYNEQFF
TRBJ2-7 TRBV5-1 CASSQGQLSNEQYF
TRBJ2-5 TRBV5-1 CASSLAGAGGHGETQYF
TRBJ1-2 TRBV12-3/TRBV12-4 CASSTTVKGYTF
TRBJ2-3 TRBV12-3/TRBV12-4 CASSFRAKGDTQYF
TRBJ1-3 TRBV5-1 CASSLESRRRGTIYF
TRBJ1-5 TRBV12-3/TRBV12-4 CASSFLETNQPQHF
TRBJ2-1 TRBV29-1 CSVERGGLAQNNEQFF
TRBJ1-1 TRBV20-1 CSARQWGEAFF
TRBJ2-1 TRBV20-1 CSARDIRAEQFF
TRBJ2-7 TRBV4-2 CASSQDSAGEQYF
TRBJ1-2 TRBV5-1 CASTGTASNYGYTF
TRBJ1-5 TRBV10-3 CATSNRLGDQPQHF
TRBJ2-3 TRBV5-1 CASSSQGSTDTQYF
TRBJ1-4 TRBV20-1 CSAPDRDRGEKLFF
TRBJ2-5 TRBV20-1 CSARFSGSQETQYF
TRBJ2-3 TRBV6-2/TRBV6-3 CASSDGDTQYF
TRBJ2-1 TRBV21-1 CARRDRNSYNEQFF
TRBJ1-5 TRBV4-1 CASSQDNTSNQPQHF
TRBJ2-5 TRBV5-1 CASSLTTTQETQYF
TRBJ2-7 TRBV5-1 CASSLAWQVVDEKYF
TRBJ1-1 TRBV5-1 CASSWGQGANTEAFF
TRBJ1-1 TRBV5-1 CASSLATGGVNTEAFF